This record looks at one T cell receptor beta chain sequence and its context. V was clipped by 0 bases and J by 3 bases, with 8 bases between them. Germline V CDR1 and CDR2: MGHRA, YSYEKL. The CDR3 covers 14 residues. Generated by immunoSEQ multiplex PCR, the TCRdb table keeps only in-frame clones and is missing some. Among about 240,000 clones listed, 75% to 90% were seen once. The sample belongs to a study of blood T cell repertoires in COVID-19. Individuals aged roughly 18 to 95 years were recruited from 24 US areas. Which cohort a participant joined came from the clinical history participants gave.

Sequencing was done on a sample of PBMCs or T cells enriched from blood (not recorded which). The clonotype originates from a man aged 40-55 years who had recovered from COVID-19. The rearrangement uses TRBV4-1 and TRBJ1-1; no reliable D call. This CDR3 is CASSQEDIYTEAFF. Written as DNA, the CDR3 is TGCGCCAGCAGCCAAGAAGACATATACACTGAAGCTTTCTTT.